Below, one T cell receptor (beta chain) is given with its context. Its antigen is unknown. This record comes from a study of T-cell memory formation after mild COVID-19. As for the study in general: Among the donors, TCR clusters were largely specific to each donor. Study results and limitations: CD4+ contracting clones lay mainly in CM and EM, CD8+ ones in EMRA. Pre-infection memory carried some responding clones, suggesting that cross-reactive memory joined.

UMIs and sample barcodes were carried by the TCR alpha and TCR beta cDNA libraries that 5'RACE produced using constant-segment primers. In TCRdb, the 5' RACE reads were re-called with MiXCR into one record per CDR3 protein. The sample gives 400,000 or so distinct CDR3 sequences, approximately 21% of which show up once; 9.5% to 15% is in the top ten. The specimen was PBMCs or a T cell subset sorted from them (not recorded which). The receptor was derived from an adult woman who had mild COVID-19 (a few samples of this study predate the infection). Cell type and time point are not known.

For the CDR3, the DNA is TGCGCCAGCAGCCAGGAAAGAACAGGGGGAGTCGATACGCAGTATTTT. This codes for CASSQERTGGVDTQYF. This chain links TRBV4-3 with TRBJ2-3; TRBD1 agrees at 8 bases. Germline loops: CDR1 LGHNA, CDR2 YSLEER. There are 16 residues in the CDR3. V was clipped by 3 bases and J by 6 bases; unmatched bases: 11.